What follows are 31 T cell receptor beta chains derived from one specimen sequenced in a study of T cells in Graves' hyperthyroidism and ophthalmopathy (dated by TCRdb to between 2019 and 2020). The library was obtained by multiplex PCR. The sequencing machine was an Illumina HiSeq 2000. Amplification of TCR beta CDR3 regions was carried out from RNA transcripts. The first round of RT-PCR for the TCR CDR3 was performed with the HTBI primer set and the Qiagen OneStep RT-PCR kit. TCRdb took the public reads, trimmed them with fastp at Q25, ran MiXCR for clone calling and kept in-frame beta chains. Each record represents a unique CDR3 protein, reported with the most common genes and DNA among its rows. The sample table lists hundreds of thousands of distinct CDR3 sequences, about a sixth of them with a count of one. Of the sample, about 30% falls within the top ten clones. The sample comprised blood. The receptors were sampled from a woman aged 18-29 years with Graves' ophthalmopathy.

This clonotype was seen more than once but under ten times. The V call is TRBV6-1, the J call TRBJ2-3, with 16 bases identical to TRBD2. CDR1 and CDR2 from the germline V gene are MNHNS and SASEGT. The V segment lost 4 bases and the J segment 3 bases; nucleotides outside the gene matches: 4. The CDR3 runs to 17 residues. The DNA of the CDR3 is TGTGCCAGCAGTGCCTCGGGACTAGCGGGGGGGACAGATACGCAGTATTTT. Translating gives CASSASGLAGGTDTQYF.

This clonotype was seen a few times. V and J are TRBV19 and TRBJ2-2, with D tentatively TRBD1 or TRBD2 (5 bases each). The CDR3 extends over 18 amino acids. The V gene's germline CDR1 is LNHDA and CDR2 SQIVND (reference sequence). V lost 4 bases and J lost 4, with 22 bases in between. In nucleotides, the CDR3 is TGTGCCAGTAGTAATCCCACTGGGGGAGCGTTCTTCACCGGGGAGCTGTTTTTT. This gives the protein CASSNPTGGAFFTGELFF.

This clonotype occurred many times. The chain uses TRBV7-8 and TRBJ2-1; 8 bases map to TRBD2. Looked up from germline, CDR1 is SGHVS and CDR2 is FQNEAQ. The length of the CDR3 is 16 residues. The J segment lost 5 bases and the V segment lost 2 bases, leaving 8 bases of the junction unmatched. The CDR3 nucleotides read TGTGCCAGCAGCTTAAGCCGGGGGGGGGGGAACAATGAGCAGTTCTTC. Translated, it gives CASSLSRGGGNNEQFF. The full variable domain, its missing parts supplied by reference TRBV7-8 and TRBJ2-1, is GAGVSQSPRYKVAKRGQDVALRCDPISGHVSLFWYQQALGQGPEFLTYFQNEAQLDKSGLPSDRFFAERPEGSVSTLKIQRTQQEDSAVYLCASSLSRGGGNNEQFFGPGTRLTVL.

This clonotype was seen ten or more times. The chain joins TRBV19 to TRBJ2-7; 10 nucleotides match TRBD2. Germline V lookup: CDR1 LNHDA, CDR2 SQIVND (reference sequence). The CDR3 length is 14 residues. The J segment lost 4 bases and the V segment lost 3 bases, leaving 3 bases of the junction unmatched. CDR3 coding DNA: TGTGCCAGTAGTATGGTAGCGGGAGGTTACGAGCAGTACTTC. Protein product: CASSMVAGGYEQYF.

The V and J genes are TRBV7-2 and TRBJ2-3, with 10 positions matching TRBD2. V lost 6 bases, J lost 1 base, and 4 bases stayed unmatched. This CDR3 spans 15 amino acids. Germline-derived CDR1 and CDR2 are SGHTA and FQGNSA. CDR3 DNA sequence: TGTGCCAGCAGAAAACTAGCGGGGCGCACAGATACGCAGTATTTT. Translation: CASRKLAGRTDTQYF.

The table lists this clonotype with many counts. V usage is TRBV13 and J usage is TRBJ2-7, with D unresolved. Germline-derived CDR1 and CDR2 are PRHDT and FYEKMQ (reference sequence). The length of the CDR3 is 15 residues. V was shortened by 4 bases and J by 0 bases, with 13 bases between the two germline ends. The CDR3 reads CASSSLKANSYEQYF. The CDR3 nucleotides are TGTGCCAGCAGCTCCCTTAAAGCGAACTCCTACGAGCAGTACTTC.

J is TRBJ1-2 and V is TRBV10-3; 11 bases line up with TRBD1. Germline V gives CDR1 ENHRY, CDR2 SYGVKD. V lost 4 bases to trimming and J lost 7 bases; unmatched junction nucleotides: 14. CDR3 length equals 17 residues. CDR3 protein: CAISAQRLSGTGGGYTF. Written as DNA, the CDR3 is TGTGCCATCAGTGCTCAACGCCTTTCCGGGACAGGGGGTGGCTACACCTTC.

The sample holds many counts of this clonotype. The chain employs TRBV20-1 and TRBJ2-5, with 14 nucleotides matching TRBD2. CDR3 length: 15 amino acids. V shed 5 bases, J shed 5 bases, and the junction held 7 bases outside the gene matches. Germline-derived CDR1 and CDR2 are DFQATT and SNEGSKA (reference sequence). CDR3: CSAGGTSGSRETQYF. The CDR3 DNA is TGCAGTGCTGGCGGGACTAGCGGGAGCCGGGAGACCCAGTACTTC.

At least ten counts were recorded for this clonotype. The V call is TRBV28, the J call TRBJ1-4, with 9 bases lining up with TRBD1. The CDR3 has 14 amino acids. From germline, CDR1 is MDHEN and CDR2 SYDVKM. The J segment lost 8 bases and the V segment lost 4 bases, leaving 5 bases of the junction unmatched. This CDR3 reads CASSSRDRAEKLFF. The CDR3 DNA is TGTGCCAGCAGTTCCCGGGACAGGGCGGAAAAACTGTTTTTT.

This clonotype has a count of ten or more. This CDR3 reads CASSLPGLAGGEQYF. As DNA, the CDR3 is TGTGCCAGCAGCCTACCGGGACTAGCGGGAGGAGAGCAGTACTTC. V gene TRBV3-1 combines with J gene TRBJ2-7, with TRBD2 matching 15 bases. V lost 4 bases and J lost 7; bases outside the gene matches: 5. CDR1 is LGHDT, CDR2 YNNKEL, per germline (reference sequence). The CDR3 has 15 residues.

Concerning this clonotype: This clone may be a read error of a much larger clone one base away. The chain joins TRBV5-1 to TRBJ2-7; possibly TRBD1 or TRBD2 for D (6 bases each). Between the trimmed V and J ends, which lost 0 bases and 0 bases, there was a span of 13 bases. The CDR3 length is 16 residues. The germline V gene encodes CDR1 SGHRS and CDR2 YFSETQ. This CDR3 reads CASSLVGGRSSYEQYF. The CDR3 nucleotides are TGCGCCAGCAGCTTGGTAGGGGGGAGGAGCTCCTACGAGCAGTACTTC.

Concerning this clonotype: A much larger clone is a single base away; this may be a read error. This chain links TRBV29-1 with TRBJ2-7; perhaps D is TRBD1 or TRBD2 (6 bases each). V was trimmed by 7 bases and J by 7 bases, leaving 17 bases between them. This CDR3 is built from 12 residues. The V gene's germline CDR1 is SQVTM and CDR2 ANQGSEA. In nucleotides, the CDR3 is TGCAGCGCGGCGTCCGGGGGCAGGGAGCAGTACTTC. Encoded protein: CSAASGGREQYF.

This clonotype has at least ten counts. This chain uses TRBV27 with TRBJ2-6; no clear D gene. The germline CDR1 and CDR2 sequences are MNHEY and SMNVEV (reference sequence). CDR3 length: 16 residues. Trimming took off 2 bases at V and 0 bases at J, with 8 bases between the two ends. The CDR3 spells CASSLISPSGANVLTF. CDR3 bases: TGTGCCAGCAGTTTAATATCCCCCTCTGGGGCCAACGTCCTGACTTTC.

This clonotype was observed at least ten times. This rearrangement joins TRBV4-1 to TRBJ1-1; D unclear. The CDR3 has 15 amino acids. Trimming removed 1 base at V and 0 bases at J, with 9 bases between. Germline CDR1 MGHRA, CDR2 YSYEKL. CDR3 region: CASSQGTRMNTEAFF. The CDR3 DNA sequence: TGCGCCAGCAGCCAAGGTACGAGAATGAACACTGAAGCTTTCTTT.

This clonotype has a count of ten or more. DNA of the CDR3: TGTGCCAGCAGGATGGGACAGGGGGCTTACGAGCAGTACTTC. Amino acid sequence: CASRMGQGAYEQYF. The chain joins TRBV6-1 to TRBJ2-7; TRBD1 aligns across 12 bases. Unmatched junction bases numbered 4, after V lost 6 bases and J lost 4 bases. The CDR3 runs 14 residues. CDR1 MNHNS and CDR2 SASEGT come from the germline V gene.

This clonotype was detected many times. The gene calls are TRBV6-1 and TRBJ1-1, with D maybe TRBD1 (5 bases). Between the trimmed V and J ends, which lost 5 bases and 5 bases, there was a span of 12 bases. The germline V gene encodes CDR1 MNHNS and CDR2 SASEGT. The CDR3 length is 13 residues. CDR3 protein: CASSIGAQTEAFF. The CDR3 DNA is TGTGCCAGCAGTATAGGGGCTCAGACTGAAGCTTTCTTT.

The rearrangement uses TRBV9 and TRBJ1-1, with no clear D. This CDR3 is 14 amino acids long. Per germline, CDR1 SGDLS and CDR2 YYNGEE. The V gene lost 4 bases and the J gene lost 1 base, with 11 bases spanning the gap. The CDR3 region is CASSPRWGNTEAFF. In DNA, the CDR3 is TGTGCCAGCAGCCCCCGGTGGGGGAACACTGAAGCTTTCTTT.

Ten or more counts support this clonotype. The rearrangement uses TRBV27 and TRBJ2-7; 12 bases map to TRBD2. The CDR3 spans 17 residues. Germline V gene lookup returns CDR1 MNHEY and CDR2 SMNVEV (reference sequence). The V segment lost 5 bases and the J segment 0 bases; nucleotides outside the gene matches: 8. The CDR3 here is CASSPPLAGGSSYEQYF. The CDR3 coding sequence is TGTGCCAGCAGTCCCCCGCTAGCGGGAGGGAGCTCCTACGAGCAGTACTTC.

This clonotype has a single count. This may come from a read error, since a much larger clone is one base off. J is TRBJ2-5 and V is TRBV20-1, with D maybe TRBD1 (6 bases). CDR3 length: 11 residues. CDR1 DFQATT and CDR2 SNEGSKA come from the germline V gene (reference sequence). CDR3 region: CGAGERETQYF. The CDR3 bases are TGCGGTGCAGGGGAAAGGGAGACCCAGTACTTC.

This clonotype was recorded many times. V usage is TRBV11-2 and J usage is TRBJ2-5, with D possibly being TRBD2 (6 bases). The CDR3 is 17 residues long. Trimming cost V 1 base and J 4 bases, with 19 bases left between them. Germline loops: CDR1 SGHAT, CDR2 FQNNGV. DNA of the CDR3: TGTGCCAGCAGCTTAGCTTGGGCCCCAAAGGGAGGAGAGACCCAGTACTTC. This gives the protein CASSLAWAPKGGETQYF.

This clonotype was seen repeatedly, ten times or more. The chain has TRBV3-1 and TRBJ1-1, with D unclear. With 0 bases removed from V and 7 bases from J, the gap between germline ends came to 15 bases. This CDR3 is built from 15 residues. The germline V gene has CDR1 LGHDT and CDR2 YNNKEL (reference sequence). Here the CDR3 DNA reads TGTGCCAGCAGCCAAGATCTGGGCAAGAGCGTTGAAGCTTTCTTT. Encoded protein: CASSQDLGKSVEAFF.

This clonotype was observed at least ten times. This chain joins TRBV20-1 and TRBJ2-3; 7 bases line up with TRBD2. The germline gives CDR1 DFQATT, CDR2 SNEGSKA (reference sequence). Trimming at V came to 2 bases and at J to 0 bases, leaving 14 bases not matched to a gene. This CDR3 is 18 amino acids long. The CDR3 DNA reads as TGCAGTGCTAGAAGACCTAGGAGCGGGGTCCGTAGCACAGATACGCAGTATTTT. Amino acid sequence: CSARRPRSGVRSTDTQYF.

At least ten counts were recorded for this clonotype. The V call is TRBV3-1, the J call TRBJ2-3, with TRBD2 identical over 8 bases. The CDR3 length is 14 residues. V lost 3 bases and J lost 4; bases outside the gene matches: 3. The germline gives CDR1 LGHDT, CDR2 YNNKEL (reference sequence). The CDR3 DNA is TGTGCCAGCAGCCAGCGGGAGGAGGCAGATACGCAGTATTTT. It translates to CASSQREEADTQYF.

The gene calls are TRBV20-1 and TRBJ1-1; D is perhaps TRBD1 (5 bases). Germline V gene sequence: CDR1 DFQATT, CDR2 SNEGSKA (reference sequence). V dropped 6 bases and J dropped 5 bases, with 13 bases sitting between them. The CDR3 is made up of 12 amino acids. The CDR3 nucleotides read TGCAGTGCGCGGGGCGGGTGGACTGAAGCTTTCTTT. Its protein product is CSARGGWTEAFF.

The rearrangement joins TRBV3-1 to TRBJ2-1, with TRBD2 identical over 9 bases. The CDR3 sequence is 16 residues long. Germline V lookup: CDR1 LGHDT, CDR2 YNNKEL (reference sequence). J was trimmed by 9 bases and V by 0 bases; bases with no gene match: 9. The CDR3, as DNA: TGTGCCAGCAGCCAAGATCACGCGGGGGGGCCGATTGAGCAGTTCTTC. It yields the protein CASSQDHAGGPIEQFF.

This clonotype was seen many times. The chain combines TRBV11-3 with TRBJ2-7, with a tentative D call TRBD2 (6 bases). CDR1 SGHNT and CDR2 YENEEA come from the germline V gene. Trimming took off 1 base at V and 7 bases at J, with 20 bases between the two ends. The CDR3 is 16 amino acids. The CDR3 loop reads CASSLGWDGGTGEQYF. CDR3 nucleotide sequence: TGTGCCAGCAGCTTAGGATGGGACGGCGGGACGGGGGAGCAGTACTTC.

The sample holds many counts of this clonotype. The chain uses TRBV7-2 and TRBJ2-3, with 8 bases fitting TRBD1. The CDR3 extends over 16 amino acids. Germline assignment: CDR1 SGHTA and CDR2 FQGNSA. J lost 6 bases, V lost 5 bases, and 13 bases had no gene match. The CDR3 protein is CASSPPDRVRADTQYF. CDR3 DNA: TGTGCCAGCAGCCCCCCGGACAGGGTGCGGGCGGATACGCAGTATTTT.

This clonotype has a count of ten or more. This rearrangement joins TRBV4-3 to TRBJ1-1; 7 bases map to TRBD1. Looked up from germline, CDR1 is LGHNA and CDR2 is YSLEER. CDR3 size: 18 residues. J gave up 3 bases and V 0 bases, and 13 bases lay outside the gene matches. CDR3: CASSQEVKRGRRDTEAFF. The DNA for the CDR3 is TGCGCCAGCAGCCAAGAGGTTAAGAGGGGGCGACGGGACACTGAAGCTTTCTTT.

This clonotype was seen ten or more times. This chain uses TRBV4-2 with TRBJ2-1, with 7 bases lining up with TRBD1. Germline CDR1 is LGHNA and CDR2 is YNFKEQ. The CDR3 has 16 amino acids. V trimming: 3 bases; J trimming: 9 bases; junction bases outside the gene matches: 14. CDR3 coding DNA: TGTGCCAGCAGCCAGATACGGGACAGCCGGGGTGGTGAGCAGTTCTTC. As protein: CASSQIRDSRGGEQFF.

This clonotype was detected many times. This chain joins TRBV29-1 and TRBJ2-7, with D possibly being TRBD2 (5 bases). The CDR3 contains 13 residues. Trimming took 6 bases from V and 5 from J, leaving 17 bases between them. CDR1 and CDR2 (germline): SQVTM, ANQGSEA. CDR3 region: CSVTGIHAHEQYF. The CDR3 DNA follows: TGCAGCGTCACCGGGATCCACGCCCACGAGCAGTACTTC.

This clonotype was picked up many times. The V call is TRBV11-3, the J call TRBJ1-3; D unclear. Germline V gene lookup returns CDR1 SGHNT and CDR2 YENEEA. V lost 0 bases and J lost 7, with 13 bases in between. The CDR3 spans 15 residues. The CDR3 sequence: CASSLEPGPRNTIYF. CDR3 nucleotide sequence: TGTGCCAGCAGCTTAGAACCCGGCCCGAGGAACACCATATATTTT.